This T cell receptor (beta chain) is drawn from a study of memory CD4+ T cells and cytomegalovirus serostatus. Overall study results and limits: About two fifths of the roughly 150 known CMV-associated TCRbeta sequences appeared in CD4+ memory.

Concerning this clone itself: The antigen is undetermined.

The data were produced by immunoSEQ multiplex PCR, yet TCRdb's version contains in-frame clones alone and is incomplete. This sample yields roughly 64,000 clones, of which more than 70% are seen a single time; nearly 0.9% belongs to the top ten. Single viable CD3+CD4+CD8-CD45RO+ cells were sorted as the memory CD4+ T cells. Total CD4+ T cells were enriched by CD4 positive selection. The receptor was derived from an adult in good health and CMV-seronegative. Material for sequencing was memory CD4+ T cells from blood.

Here the CDR3 reads CASSGHTRNQPQHF. In DNA form, the CDR3 reads TGTGCCAGCAGTGGTCACACGCGAAATCAGCCCCAGCATTTT. This rearrangement joins TRBV6-1 to TRBJ1-5; D gene ambiguous. The V gene lost 4 bases and the J gene lost 4 bases, with 11 bases spanning the gap. The CDR3 consists of 14 residues. In germline, CDR1 is MNHNS, CDR2 SASEGT.